The rows below give T cell receptor beta chains drawn from one sample of a study of breast tumors, draining lymph nodes, adjacent tissues. TCRdb ran MiXCR on the multiplex PCR reads and lists one entry per CDR3 protein. The sample holds approximately 180,000 distinct CDR3 sequences, 30% to 40% seen once. The sequenced material came from axillary lymph node tissue. The origin of the receptors is a female donor with breast cancer. Some clones in this sample may be carry-over from other donors' samples. CDR3s include the opening cysteine and the closing phenylalanine or tryptophan. A D gene is named only where the DNA matches it firmly. Clone size is not always given. Where it is, it says once, few, many or a class for expanded clones.

J,V,D,size,CDR3,DNA
TRBJ1-1,TRBV3-1,.,.,CASGGSPLNTEAFF,TGTGCCAGCGGGGGGAGTCCCCTGAACACTGAAGCTTTCTTT
TRBJ2-1,TRBV7-2,.,many,CASSYLASYNEQFF,TGTGCCAGCAGCTATCTAGCGTCGTACAATGAGCAGTTCTTC
TRBJ2-5,TRBV24-1,.,.,CATSSRPGETQYF,TGTGCCACCAGCTCACGGCCGGGGGAGACCCAGTACTTC
TRBJ2-7,TRBV7-9,.,many,CASSLALQQSYEQYF,TGTGCCAGCAGCTTAGCGCTCCAGCAGTCCTACGAGCAGTACTTC
TRBJ2-7,TRBV18,TRBD2,many,CASSPPGLAGGQDEQYF,TGTGCCAGCTCACCACCGGGACTAGCGGGGGGGCAGGACGAGCAGTACTTC
TRBJ1-5,TRBV6-2/TRBV6-3,TRBD1,many,CASSYEGGRGNQPQHF,TGTGCCAGCAGTTACGAAGGGGGCAGGGGCAATCAGCCCCAGCATTTT
TRBJ1-6,TRBV19,TRBD1,many,CASIKCGTGAPSSYNSPLHF,TGTGCCAGTATAAAGTGCGGGACAGGGGCTCCGAGCTCCTATAATTCACCCCTCCACTTT
TRBJ2-7,TRBV5-5,.,many,CASIPGDTALYEQYF,TGTGCCAGCATTCCGGGGGACACGGCCCTCTACGAGCAGTACTTC
TRBJ2-2,TRBV7-2,.,once,CASSLAQRNTGELFF,TGTGCCAGCAGCTTAGCGCAGCGGAACACCGGGGAGCTGTTTTTT
TRBJ1-3,TRBV18,.,many,CASSPLPGNTIYF,TGTGCCAGCTCACCACTCCCTGGAAACACCATATATTTT
TRBJ2-2,TRBV5-1,TRBD2,many,CASSLAGGPGELFF,TGCGCCAGCAGCTTGGCGGGAGGGCCCGGGGAGCTGTTTTTT
TRBJ2-7,TRBV6-5,TRBD1,many,CASSYSRQGASEQYF,TGTGCCAGCAGTTACTCGAGACAGGGGGCTAGCGAGCAGTACTTC
TRBJ2-7,TRBV7-2,.,.,CASSFYICSAGQQRNEQYF,.
TRBJ2-3,TRBV28,TRBD2,many,CASSALSGRGTDTQYF,TGTGCCAGCAGCGCCCTTAGCGGGAGAGGCACAGATACGCAGTATTTT
TRBJ2-7,TRBV6-6,.,many,CASSPLGEAHYEQYF,TGTGCCAGCAGTCCCCTGGGGGAGGCCCACTACGAGCAGTACTTC
TRBJ2-7,TRBV9,.,few,CASSVGQGSYEQSF,.
TRBJ2-7,TRBV2,TRBD1,many,CASPQRDRGPYEQYF,TGTGCCAGCCCCCAGCGGGACAGGGGACCCTACGAGCAGTACTTC
TRBJ2-7,TRBV7-2,.,many,CASSLDGSASYEQYF,TGTGCCAGCAGCTTAGACGGGTCAGCCTCCTACGAGCAGTACTTC
TRBJ1-2,TRBV20-1,.,.,CSARETLDHYGYTF,TGCAGTGCTAGAGAGACCCTAGACCACTATGGCTACACCTTC
TRBJ1-3,TRBV28,.,few,CASSPQGPNSGNTIYF,TGTGCCAGCAGTCCTCAGGGGCCCAACTCTGGAAACACCATATATTTT
TRBJ2-7,TRBV19,.,many,CASSIGPKSEQYF,TGTGCCAGTAGTATTGGTCCGAAGAGCGAGCAGTACTTC
TRBJ2-2,TRBV7-6,TRBD2,many,CASNPTSGNTGELFF,TGTGCCAGCAACCCGACTAGCGGGAACACCGGGGAGCTGTTTTTT
TRBJ2-2,TRBV20-1,TRBD2,once,CSARSPDGGALTGELLF,TGCAGTGCTAGATCGCCCGACGGGGGGGCATTAACCGGGGAGCTGCTTTTT
TRBJ1-2,TRBV7-3,.,many,CASSLIRRGLFYGYTF,TGTGCCAGCAGCTTAATCCGACGGGGGCTGTTTTATGGCTACACCTTC
TRBJ1-2,TRBV28,.,many,CASRPFTGLNGYTF,TGTGCCAGCAGACCCTTCACAGGCTTAAATGGCTACACCTTC
TRBJ1-6,TRBV6-5,.,many,CASSYSDGDLSPLHF,TGTGCCAGCAGTTATTCGGACGGGGACCTTTCACCCCTCCACTTT
TRBJ1-5,TRBV27,TRBD1,.,CVSKPGQGPNQPQHF,TGTGTCAGCAAACCGGGACAGGGGCCGAATCAGCCCCAGCATTTT
TRBJ2-4,TRBV4-2,.,many,CASSQDLQGYGIQYF,TGTGCCAGCAGCCAAGATCTCCAAGGGTACGGCATTCAGTACTTC
TRBJ1-2,TRBV6-2/TRBV6-3,.,.,CASSYSPPLHRGYTF,TGTGCCAGCAGTTACTCGCCACCACTGCATCGTGGCTACACCTTC
TRBJ1-1,TRBV6-1,.,.,CASSERGHTEAFF,TGTGCCAGCAGTGAGCGGGGGCACACTGAAGCTTTCTTT
TRBJ2-1,TRBV27,.,.,CASSSGGGFNEQFF,TGTGCCAGCAGTTCTGGTGGGGGGTTCAATGAGCAGTTCTTC
TRBJ2-1,TRBV6-1,.,.,CASSSDERVQYDEQFF,TGTGCCAGCAGTTCCGACGAGCGGGTCCAATACGATGAGCAGTTCTTC
TRBJ1-4,TRBV5-1,TRBD1,many,CASSLGSGGPGEKLFF,TGCGCCAGCAGCTTGGGATCAGGGGGTCCGGGTGAAAAACTGTTTTTT
TRBJ1-5,TRBV6-2/TRBV6-3,.,.,CASRTPRRDNQPQHF,TGTGCCAGCAGAACTCCCCGGAGGGACAATCAGCCCCAGCATTTT
TRBJ1-2,TRBV6-5,TRBD1,many,CASSYGGTGAYGYTF,TGTGCCAGCAGTTATGGAGGGACAGGGGCCTATGGCTACACCTTC
TRBJ1-2,TRBV2,TRBD1,many,CASRGQGYGYTF,TGTGCCAGCAGGGGACAGGGATATGGCTACACCTTC
TRBJ2-7,TRBV5-1,.,many,CASSFFGGPEQYF,TGCGCCAGCAGCTTCTTCGGAGGGCCCGAGCAGTACTTC
TRBJ1-3,TRBV30,.,many,CAWAGTDTGNTIYF,TGTGCCTGGGCCGGGACGGACACTGGAAACACCATATATTTT
TRBJ1-4,TRBV9,.,.,CASTGGGEKLFF,TGTGCCAGCACCGGGGGAGGGGAAAAACTGTTTTTT
TRBJ2-2,TRBV9,.,many,CASSVGAGTGELFF,TGTGCCAGCAGCGTCGGGGCCGGCACCGGGGAGCTGTTTTTT
TRBJ1-4,TRBV11-2,TRBD1,many,CASMPGQGGKLFF,TGTGCCAGCATGCCGGGACAGGGTGGAAAACTGTTTTTT
TRBJ1-3,TRBV7-2,.,.,CASNQDPGNTMYF,TGCGCCAGCAACCAAGATCCCGGGAACACCATGTATTTT
TRBJ2-2,TRBV19,TRBD1,many,CASSRDRNTGELFF,TGTGCCAGTAGCCGGGACAGAAACACCGGGGAGCTGTTTTTT
TRBJ2-7,TRBV5-1,.,many,CASSLASGPSYEQYF,TGCGCCAGCAGCTTGGCGTCCGGCCCCTCCTACGAGCAGTACTTC
TRBJ1-6,TRBV28,TRBD1,.,CASSLGQAYYSPLHF,TGTGCCAGCAGTCTGGGACAGGCGTATTATTCACCCCTCCACTTT